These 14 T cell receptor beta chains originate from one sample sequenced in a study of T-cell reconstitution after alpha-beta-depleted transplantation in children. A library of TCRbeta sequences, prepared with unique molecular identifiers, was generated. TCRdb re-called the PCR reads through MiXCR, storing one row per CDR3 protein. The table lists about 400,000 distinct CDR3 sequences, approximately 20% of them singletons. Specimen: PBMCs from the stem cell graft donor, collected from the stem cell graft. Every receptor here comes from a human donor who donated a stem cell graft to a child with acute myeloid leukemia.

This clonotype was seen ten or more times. The DNA for the CDR3 is TGCAGTGCTTTCCCCCGGCGACCCGCGGATACGCAGTATTTT. Its translation: CSAFPRRPADTQYF. The chain combines TRBV20-1 with TRBJ2-3; D not resolved. Per germline, CDR1 DFQATT and CDR2 SNEGSKA (reference sequence). V dropped 5 bases and J dropped 6 bases, with 18 bases sitting between them. This CDR3 is built from 14 residues.

This CDR3 reads CATSDQDYEQYF. CDR3 sequence (DNA): TGTGCCACCAGTGATCAGGATTACGAGCAGTACTTC. J is TRBJ2-7 and V is TRBV24-1, with unresolved D. The CDR3 consists of 12 residues. Trimming left V 3 bases short and J 4 bases short, with 6 bases between. CDR1 and CDR2 from the germline V gene are KGHDR and SFDVKD.

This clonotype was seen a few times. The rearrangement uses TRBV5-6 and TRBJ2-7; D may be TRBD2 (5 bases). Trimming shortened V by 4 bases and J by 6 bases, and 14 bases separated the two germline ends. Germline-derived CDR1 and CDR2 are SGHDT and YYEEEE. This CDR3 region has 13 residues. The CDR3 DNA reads TGTGCCAGCAGCCCCGGGCCTAGCTTCGAGCAGTACTTC. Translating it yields CASSPGPSFEQYF. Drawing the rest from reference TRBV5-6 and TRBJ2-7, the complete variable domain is DAGVTQSPTHLIKTRGQQVTLRCSPKSGHDTVSWYQQALGQGPQFIFQYYEEEERQRGNFPDRFSGHQFPNYSSELNVNALLLGDSALYLCASSPGPSFEQYFGPGTRLTVT.

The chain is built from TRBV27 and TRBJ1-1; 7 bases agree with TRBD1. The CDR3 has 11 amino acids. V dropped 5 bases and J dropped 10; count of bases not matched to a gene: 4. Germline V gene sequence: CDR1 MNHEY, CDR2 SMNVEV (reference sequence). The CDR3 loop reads CASSQTGIAFF. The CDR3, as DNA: TGTGCCAGCAGTCAGACAGGGATAGCTTTCTTT.

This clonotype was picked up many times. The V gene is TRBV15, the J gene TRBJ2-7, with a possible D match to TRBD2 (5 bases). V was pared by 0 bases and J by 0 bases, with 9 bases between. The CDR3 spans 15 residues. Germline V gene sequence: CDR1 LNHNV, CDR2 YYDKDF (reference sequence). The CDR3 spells CATSRERASSYEQYF. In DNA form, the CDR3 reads TGTGCCACCAGCAGAGAGCGGGCTTCCTCCTACGAGCAGTACTTC.

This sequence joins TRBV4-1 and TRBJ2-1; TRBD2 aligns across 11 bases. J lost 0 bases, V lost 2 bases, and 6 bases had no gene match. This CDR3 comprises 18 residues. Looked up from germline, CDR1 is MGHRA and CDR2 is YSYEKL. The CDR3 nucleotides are TGCGCCAGCAGCCAACAGGGACTAGCGGCAAACTCCTACAATGAGCAGTTCTTC. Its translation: CASSQQGLAANSYNEQFF.

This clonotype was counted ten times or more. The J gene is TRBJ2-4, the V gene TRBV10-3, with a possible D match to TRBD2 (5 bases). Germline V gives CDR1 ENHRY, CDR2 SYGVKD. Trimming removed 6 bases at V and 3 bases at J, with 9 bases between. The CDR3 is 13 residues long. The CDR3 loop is CAIRPEGKNIQYF. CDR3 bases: TGTGCCATCAGGCCAGAGGGCAAAAACATTCAGTACTTC.

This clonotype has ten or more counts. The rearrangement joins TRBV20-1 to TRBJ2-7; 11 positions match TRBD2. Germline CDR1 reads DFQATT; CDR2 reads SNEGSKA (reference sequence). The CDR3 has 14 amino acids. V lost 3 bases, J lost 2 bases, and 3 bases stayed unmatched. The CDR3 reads CSASPGLAAYEQYF. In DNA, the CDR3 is TGCAGTGCTAGCCCGGGACTAGCGGCCTACGAGCAGTACTTC.

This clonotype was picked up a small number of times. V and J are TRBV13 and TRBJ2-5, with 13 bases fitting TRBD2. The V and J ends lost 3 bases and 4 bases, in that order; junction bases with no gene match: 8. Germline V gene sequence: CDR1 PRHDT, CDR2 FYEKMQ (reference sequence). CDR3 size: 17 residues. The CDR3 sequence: CASSFGLAGDLGETQYF. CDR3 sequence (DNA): TGTGCCAGCAGCTTCGGACTAGCGGGAGATTTAGGAGAGACCCAGTACTTC. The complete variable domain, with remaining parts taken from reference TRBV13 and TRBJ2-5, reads AAGVIQSPRHLIKEKRETATLKCYPIPRHDTVYWYQQGPGQDPQFLISFYEKMQSDKGSIPDRFSAQQFSDYHSELNMSSLELGDSALYFCASSFGLAGDLGETQYFGPGTRLLVL.

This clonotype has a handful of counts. Here the CDR3 reads CASSDVGGNEKLFF. In DNA form, the CDR3 reads TGTGCCAGCAGTGATGTAGGGGGTAATGAAAAACTGTTTTTT. The rearrangement uses TRBV25-1 and TRBJ1-4; D possibly corresponds to TRBD1 (6 bases). The germline V and J ends were trimmed by 3 bases and 4 bases, with 9 bases remaining between them. The CDR3 is 14 amino acids. The V gene's germline CDR1 is MGHDK and CDR2 SYGVNS.

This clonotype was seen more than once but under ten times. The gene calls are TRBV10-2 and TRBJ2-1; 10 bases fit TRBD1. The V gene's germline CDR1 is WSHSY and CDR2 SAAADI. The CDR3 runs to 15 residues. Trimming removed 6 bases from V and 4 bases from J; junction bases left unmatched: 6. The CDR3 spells CASSGTGDWYNEQFF. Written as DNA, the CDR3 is TGCGCCAGCAGCGGGACAGGGGATTGGTACAATGAGCAGTTCTTC.

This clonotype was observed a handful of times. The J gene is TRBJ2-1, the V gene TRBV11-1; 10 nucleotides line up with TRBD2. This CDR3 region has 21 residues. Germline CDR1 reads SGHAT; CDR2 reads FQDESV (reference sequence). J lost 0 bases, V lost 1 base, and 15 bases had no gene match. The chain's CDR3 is CASSLGAGGPLVWDSYNEQFF. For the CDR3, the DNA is TGTGCCAGCAGCTTAGGAGCGGGAGGGCCTTTGGTTTGGGACTCCTACAATGAGCAGTTCTTC. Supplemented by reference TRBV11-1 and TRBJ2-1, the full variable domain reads EAEVAQSPRYKITEKSQAVAFWCDPISGHATLYWYRQILGQGPELLVQFQDESVVDDSQLPKDRFSAERLKGVDSTLKIQPAELGDSAMYLCASSLGAGGPLVWDSYNEQFFGPGTRLTVL.

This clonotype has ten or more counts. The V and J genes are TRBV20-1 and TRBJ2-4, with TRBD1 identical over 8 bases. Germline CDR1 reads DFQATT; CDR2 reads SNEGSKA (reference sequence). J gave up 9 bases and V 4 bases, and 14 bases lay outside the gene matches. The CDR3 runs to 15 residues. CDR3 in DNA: TGCAGTGCTACATCCGAGGACAGGGAACTTGGCATTCAGTACTTC. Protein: CSATSEDRELGIQYF.

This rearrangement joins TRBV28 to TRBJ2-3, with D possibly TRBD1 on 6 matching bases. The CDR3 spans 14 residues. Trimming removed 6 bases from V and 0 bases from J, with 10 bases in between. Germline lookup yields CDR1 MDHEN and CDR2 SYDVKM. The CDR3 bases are TGTGCCAGCAGCAGGGGCCTAAGCACAGATACGCAGTATTTT. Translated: CASSRGLSTDTQYF.